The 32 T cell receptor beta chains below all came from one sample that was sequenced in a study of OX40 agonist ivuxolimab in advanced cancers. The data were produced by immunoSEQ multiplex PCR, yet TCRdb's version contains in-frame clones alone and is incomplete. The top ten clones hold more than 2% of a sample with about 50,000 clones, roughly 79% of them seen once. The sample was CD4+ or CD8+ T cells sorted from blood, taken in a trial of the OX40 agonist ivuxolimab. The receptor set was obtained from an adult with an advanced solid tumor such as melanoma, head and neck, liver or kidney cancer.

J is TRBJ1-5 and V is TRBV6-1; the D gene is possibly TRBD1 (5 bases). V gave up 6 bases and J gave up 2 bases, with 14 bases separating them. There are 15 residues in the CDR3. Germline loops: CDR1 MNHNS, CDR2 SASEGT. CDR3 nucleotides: TGTGCCAGCAGCGGGACCCACGAGGGCAATCAGCCCCAGCATTTT. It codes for CASSGTHEGNQPQHF.

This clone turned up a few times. The CDR3, as DNA: TGTGCCAGCAGTGGACTAGCGGGCTCCTACGAGCAGTACTTC. This codes for CASSGLAGSYEQYF. The J gene is TRBJ2-7, the V gene TRBV2; 10 bases match TRBD2. The CDR3 contains 14 residues. V lost 4 bases to trimming and J lost 0 bases; unmatched junction nucleotides: 0. Germline CDR1 and CDR2: SNHLY and FYNNEI.

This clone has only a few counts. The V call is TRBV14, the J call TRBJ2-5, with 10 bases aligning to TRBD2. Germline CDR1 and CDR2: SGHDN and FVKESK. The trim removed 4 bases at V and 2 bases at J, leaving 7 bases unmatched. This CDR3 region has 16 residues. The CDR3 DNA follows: TGTGCCAGCAGCCTGAGGACTAGCGGAATTCAAGAGACCCAGTACTTC. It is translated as CASSLRTSGIQETQYF.

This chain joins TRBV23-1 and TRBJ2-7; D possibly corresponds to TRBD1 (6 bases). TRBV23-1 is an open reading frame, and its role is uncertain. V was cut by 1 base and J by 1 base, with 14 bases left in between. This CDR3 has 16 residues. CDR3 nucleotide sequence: TGCGCCAGCAGTCAATATGAAGGACAGCAGTCCTACGAGCAGTACTTC. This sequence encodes CASSQYEGQQSYEQYF.

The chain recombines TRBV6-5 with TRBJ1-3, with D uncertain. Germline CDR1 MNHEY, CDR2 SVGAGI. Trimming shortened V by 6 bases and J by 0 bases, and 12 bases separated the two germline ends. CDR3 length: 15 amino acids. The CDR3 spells CASRIARNSGNTIYF. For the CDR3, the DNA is TGTGCCAGCAGGATCGCACGAAACTCTGGAAACACCATATATTTT.

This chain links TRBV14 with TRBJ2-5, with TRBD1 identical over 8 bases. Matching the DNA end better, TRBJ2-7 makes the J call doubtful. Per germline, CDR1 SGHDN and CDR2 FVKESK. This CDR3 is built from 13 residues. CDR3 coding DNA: TGTGCCAGCAGGAGACAGGGGCCCTACGAGCAGTACTTC. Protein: CASRRQGPYEQYF.

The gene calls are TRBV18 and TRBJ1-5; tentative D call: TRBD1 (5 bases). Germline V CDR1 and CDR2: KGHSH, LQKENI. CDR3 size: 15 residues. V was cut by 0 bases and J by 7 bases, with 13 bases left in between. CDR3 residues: CASSPPGAGQQPQHF. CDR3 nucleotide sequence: TGTGCCAGCTCACCACCTGGGGCAGGGCAGCAGCCCCAGCATTTT.

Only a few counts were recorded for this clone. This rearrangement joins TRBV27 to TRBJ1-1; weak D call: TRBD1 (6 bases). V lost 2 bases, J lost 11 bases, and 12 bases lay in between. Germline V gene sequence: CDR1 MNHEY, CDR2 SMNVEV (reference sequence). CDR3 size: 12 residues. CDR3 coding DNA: TGTGCCAGCAGTTTAAGGGGGTCGCGCGCTTTCTTT. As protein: CASSLRGSRAFF.

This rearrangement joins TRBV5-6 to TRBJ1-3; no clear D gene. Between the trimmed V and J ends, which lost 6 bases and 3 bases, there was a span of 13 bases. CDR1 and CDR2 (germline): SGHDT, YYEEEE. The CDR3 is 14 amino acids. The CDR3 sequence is CASKLGSFGNTIYF. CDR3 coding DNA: TGTGCCAGCAAGTTGGGGAGCTTTGGAAACACCATATATTTT. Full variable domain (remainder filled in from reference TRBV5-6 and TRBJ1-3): DAGVTQSPTHLIKTRGQQVTLRCSPKSGHDTVSWYQQALGQGPQFIFQYYEEEERQRGNFPDRFSGHQFPNYSSELNVNALLLGDSALYLCASKLGSFGNTIYFGEGSWLTVV.

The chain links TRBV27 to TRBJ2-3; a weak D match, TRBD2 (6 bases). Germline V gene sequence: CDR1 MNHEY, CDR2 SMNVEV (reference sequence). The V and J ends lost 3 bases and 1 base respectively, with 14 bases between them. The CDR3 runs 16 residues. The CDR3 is CASSFVWGVRTDTQYF. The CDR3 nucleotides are TGTGCCAGCAGTTTTGTGTGGGGGGTCCGCACAGATACGCAGTATTTT.

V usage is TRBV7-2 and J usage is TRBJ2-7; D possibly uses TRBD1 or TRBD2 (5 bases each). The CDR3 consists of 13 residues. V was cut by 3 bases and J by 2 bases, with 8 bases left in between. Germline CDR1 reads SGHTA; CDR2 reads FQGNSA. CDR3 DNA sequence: TGTGCCAGCAGCTTCCGGGACGCCTACGAGCAGTACTTC. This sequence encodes CASSFRDAYEQYF. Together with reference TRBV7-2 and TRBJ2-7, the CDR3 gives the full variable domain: GAGVSQSPSNKVTEKGKDVELRCDPISGHTALYWYRQSLGQGLEFLIYFQGNSAPDKSGLPSDRFSAERTGGSVSTLTIQRTQQEDSAVYLCASSFRDAYEQYFGPGTRLTVT.

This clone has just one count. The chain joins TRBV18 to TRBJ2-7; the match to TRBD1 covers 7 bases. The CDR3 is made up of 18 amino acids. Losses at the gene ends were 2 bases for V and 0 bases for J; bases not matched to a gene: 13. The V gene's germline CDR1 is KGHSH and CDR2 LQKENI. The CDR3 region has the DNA TGTGCCAGCTCACCAAAGCCCCCCGAGGACAGGAGCTCCTACGAGCAGTACTTC. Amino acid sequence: CASSPKPPEDRSSYEQYF.

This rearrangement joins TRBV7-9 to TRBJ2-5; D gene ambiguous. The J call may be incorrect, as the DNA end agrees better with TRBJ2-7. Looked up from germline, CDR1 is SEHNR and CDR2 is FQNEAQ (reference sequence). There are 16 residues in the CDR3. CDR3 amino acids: CASSLASALADYEQYF. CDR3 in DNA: TGTGCCAGCAGCTTAGCCTCAGCGTTAGCTGACTACGAGCAGTACTTC.

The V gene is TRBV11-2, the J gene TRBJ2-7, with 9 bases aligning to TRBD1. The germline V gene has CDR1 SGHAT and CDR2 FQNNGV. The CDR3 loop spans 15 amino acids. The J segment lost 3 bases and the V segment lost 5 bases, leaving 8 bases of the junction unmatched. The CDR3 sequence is CASSRAGQGSYEQYF. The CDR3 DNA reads TGTGCCAGCAGCCGGGCCGGACAGGGGAGCTACGAGCAGTACTTC.

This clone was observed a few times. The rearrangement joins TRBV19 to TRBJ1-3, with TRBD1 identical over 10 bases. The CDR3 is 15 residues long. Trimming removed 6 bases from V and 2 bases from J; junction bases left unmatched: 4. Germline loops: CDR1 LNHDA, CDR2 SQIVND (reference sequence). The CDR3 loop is CASRGQGIPGNTIYF. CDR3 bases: TGTGCCAGTAGGGGACAGGGGATACCTGGAAACACCATATATTTT.

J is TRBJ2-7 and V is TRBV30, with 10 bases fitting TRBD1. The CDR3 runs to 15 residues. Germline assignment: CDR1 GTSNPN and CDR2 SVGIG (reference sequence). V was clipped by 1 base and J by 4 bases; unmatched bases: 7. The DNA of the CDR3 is TGTGCCTGGAGTGCGCCGGGACAGGGGAGGTACGAGCAGTACTTC. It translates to CAWSAPGQGRYEQYF.

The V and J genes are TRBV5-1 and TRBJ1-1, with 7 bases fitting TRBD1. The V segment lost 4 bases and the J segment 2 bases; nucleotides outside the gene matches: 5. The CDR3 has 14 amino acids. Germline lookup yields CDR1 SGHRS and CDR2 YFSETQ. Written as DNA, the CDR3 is TGCGCCAGCAGCGGGGGACAGCTTAACACTGAAGCTTTCTTT. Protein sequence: CASSGGQLNTEAFF.

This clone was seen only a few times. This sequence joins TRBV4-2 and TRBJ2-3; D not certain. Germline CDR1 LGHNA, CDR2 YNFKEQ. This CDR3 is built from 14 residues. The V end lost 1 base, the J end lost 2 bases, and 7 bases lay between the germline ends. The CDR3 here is CASSQGVSTDTQYF. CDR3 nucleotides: TGTGCCAGCAGCCAAGGGGTCTCCACAGATACGCAGTATTTT.

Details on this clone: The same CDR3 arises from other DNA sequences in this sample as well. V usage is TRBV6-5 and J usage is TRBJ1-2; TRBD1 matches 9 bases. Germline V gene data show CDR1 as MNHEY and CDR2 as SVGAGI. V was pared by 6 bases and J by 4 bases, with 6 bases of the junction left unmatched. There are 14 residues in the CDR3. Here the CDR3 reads CASSQGQGVYGYTF. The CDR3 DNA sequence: TGTGCCAGCAGCCAGGGACAGGGAGTCTATGGCTACACCTTC.

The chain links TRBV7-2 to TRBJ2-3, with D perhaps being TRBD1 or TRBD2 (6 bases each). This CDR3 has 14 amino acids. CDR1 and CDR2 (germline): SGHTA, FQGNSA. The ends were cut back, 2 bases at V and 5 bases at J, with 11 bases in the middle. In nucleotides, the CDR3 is TGTGCCAGCAGCTTACGGGGGCGGGGAGATACGCAGTATTTT. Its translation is CASSLRGRGDTQYF.

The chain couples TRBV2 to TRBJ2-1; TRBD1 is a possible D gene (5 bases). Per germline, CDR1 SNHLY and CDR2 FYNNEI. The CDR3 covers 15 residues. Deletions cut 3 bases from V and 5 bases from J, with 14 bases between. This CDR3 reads CASSDWGLQDNEQFF. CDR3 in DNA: TGTGCCAGCAGTGATTGGGGTTTACAGGACAATGAGCAGTTCTTC.

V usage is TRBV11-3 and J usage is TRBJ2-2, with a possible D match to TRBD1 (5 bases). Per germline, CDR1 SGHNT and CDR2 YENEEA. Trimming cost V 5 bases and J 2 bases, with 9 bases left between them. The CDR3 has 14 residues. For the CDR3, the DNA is TGTGCCAGCAGCAACAGGATTAACACCGGGGAGCTGTTTTTT. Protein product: CASSNRINTGELFF. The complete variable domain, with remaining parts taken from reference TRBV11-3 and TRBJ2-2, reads EAGVVQSPRYKIIEKKQPVAFWCNPISGHNTLYWYLQNLGQGPELLIRYENEEAVDDSQLPKDRFSAERLKGVDSTLKIQPAELGDSAVYLCASSNRINTGELFFGEGSRLTVL.

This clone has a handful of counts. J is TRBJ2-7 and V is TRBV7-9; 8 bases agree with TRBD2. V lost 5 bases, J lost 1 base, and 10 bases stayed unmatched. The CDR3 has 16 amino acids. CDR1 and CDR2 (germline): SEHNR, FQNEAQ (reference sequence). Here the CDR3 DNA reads TGTGCCAGCAGCGGACCCGGGGCGGGAGGTTCCTACGAGCAGTACTTC. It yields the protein CASSGPGAGGSYEQYF.

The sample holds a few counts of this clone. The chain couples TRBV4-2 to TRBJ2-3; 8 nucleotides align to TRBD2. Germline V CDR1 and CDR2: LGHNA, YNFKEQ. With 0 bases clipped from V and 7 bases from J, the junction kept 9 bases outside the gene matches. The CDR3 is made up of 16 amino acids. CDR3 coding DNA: TGTGCCAGCAGCCAAGATCCCGGGAGGGCTAGAAATACGCAGTATTTT. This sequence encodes CASSQDPGRARNTQYF.

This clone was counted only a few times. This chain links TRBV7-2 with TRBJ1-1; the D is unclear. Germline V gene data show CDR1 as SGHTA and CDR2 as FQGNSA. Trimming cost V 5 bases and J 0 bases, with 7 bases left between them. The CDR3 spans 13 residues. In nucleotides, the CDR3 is TGTGCCAGCAGCCCCCTTATGAACACTGAAGCTTTCTTT. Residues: CASSPLMNTEAFF. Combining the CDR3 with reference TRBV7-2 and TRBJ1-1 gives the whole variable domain GAGVSQSPSNKVTEKGKDVELRCDPISGHTALYWYRQSLGQGLEFLIYFQGNSAPDKSGLPSDRFSAERTGGSVSTLTIQRTQQEDSAVYLCASSPLMNTEAFFGQGTRLTVV.

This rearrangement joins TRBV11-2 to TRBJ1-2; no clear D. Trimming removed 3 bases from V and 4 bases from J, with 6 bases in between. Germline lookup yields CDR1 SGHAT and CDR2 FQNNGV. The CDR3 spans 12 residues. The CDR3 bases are TGTGCCAGCAGCTTGGAGGGCTATGGCTACACCTTC. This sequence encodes CASSLEGYGYTF.

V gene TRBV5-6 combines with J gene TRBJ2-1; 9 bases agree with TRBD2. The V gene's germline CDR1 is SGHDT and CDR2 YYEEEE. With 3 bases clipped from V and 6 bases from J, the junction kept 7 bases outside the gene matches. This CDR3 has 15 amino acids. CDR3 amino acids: CASSSSGGPTNEQFF. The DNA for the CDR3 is TGTGCCAGCAGCTCGAGCGGGGGGCCGACCAATGAGCAGTTCTTC.

The CDR3 nucleotides read TGTGCCAGTAGTATAGGGGGGACCCGGATCGATGAGCAGTTCTTC. Protein: CASSIGGTRIDEQFF. The chain carries TRBV19 and TRBJ2-1; D assignment may be TRBD1 or TRBD2 (5 bases each). V lost 1 base and J 8 bases, leaving 15 bases between the germline ends. This CDR3 is built from 15 residues. CDR1 is LNHDA, CDR2 SQIVND, per germline (reference sequence).

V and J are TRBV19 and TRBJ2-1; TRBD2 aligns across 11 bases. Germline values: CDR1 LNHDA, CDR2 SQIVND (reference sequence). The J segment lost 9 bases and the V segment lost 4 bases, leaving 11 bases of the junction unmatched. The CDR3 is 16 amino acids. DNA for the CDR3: TGTGCCAGTAGTAGGGCCTTAGCGGGAGGGCCGGGTGAGCAGTTCTTC. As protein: CASSRALAGGPGEQFF.

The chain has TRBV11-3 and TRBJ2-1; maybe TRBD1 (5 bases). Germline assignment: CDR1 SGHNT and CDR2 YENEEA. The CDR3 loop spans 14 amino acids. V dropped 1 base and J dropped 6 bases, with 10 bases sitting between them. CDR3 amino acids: CASSLGQGGNEQFF. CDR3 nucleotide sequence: TGTGCCAGCAGCTTAGGCCAGGGTGGCAATGAGCAGTTCTTC. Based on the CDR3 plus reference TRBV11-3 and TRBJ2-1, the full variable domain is EAGVVQSPRYKIIEKKQPVAFWCNPISGHNTLYWYLQNLGQGPELLIRYENEEAVDDSQLPKDRFSAERLKGVDSTLKIQPAELGDSAVYLCASSLGQGGNEQFFGPGTRLTVL.

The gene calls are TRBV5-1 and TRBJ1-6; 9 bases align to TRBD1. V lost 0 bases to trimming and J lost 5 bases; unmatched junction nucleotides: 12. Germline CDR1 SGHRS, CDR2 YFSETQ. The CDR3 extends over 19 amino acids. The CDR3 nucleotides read TGCGCCAGCAGCTTGGGAGGGGGACAGGGTATGGCAGATAATTCACCCCTCCACTTT. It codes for CASSLGGGQGMADNSPLHF. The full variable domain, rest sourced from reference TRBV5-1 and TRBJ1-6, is KAGVTQTPRYLIKTRGQQVTLSCSPISGHRSVSWYQQTPGQGLQFLFEYFSETQRNKGNFPGRFSGRQFSNSRSEMNVSTLELGDSALYLCASSLGGGQGMADNSPLHFGNGTRLTVT.

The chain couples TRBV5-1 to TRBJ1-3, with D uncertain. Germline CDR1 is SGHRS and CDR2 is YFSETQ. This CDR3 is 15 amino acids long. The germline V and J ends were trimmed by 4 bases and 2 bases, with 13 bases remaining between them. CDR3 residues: CASSDETRTGNTIYF. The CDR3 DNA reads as TGCGCCAGCAGCGACGAAACTAGGACTGGAAACACCATATATTTT.